This T cell receptor beta chain was retrieved from a study of regulatory T cells in long-lasting Graves disease (dated by TCRdb to the early 2020s). Study-level background: Patients with newly diagnosed Graves' disease had been on antithyroid drugs for under 3 months. Patients with persistent Graves' disease were compared with patients with newly diagnosed Graves' disease using TCR sequencing and RNA sequencing of peripheral blood. The study was registered as a clinical trial and conducted in China. A total of roughly 35 samples underwent TCR sequencing: around 13 from persistent and around 20 from newly diagnosed Graves' disease patients. The research as a whole found: Sequencing and analysis were limited to the TCR beta chain. The study examined only peripheral blood because the primary lesion, thyroid tissue, could not be accessed. As a limitation, the authors acknowledged that the small sample size may reduce accuracy. A larger number of public clonotypes was shared among persistent patients (under 3,000) than among newly diagnosed patients (around 870). Persistent Graves' disease patients showed lower TCR Shannon entropy and fewer highly expanded clones than newly diagnosed patients, suggesting clonal expansion. Preferential use of TRBV28, TRBJ1-2 and TRBJ2-5 was observed in persistent disease, whereas TRBV20-1 and TRBJ2-1 were favored in newly diagnosed disease.

V loses 6 bases of germline sequence and J loses 2 bases, and the interval between the two ends is 11 bases. CDR1 is given as MDHEN and CDR2 as SYDVKM, both from the germline V gene. The CDR3 spans 13 residues, from the cysteine through the phenylalanine. Only the CDR3 portion is preserved as DNA: 39 bases, with reading frame beginning at the first base. Library creation used multiplex PCR. The sequencer was an Illumina HiSeq 4000. iRepertoire HTBI primers and Arm-PCR amplification of CDR3 regions were used to construct TCR beta libraries. Before sequencing, the PCR products went through gel purification. The authors' analysis ran thus. A total of under 80 TRBV and approximately 15 TRBJ segments were identified across samples and were used for gene usage analysis of CDR3 amino acid clonotypes. Filtered high-quality paired reads were merged into contigs using COPE and FqMerger. BLAST was used to align contigs to IMGT TRBV, TRBD and TRBJ reference genes, with CDR3 defined following IMGT. Clonotypes above 0.1% frequency were classified as highly expanded clones. Repertoire diversity was measured by Shannon entropy, and V-J evenness by the Gini coefficient. Public clonotypes were defined as clonotypes shared by more than one individual. TCRdb reprocessing: public reads trimmed at Q25 with fastp, clones called with MiXCR, in-frame beta chains kept. Each record represents a unique CDR3 protein, reported with the most common genes and DNA among its rows. These V and J calls derive from TCRdb rather than the authors' analysis. This sample lists roughly 500,000 distinct CDR3 sequences; about 13% were detected once. The ten biggest clones cover about 9.1% of the sample.

This specimen's time point label, interpreted: newly diagnosed GD, antithyroid drugs for less than 3 months. For both TCR sequencing and RNA sequencing, RNA was extracted from PBMCs using TRIzol. Graves' disease was diagnosed according to American Thyroid Association guidelines. The patients came from an endocrinology department in Xi'an, China. Each patient gave 9 to 10 milliliters of peripheral blood, collected in an EDTA anticoagulant tube. Ficoll Paque Plus density gradient separation was used to isolate PBMCs, and no additional T cell sorting was done. An Agilent 2100 Bioanalyzer and agarose gel were used to check RNA quality, and a NanoDrop 2000 was used to measure RNA concentration. Comment on this clonotype: Its cognate antigen has yet to be identified. Qualities for individual bases were not recorded, and no much larger clone is one base off.

These data are also associated with another study on T cells in Graves' hyperthyroidism and ophthalmopathy. According to the second study: A patient counted as having stable Graves' hyperthyroidism if no progression to ophthalmopathy occurred over 18 months of follow-up. The hyperthyroidism patients were between 18 and 65 years old and newly diagnosed, with a disease duration of less than 2 months. Patients with uncontrolled infections, other autoimmune diseases, pregnancy or lactation were excluded. Clinical symptoms, serum thyroxine and TRAb, thyroid ultrasound, and orbital computed tomography formed the basis for the diagnoses. The TCR CDR3 was subjected to a first round of RT-PCR using the HTBI primer set and the Qiagen OneStep RT-PCR kit. Blood samples also contained most of the expanded thyroid clonotypes (frequency above 0.001), which suggests that blood repertoires may reflect thyroid immune responses. A 13 V-J signature model separated ophthalmopathy from stable hyperthyroidism, with about 88% sensitivity and roughly 82% specificity in cross-validation and 80%/75% in testing. In validation, the model predicted progression to ophthalmopathy with approximately 69% sensitivity and over 72% specificity, a median of about six months before onset. TCR V-J signatures able to tell the groups apart were searched for in a discovery cohort of more than 90 patients, of whom more than 40 had Graves' ophthalmopathy and roughly 57 had stable Graves' hyperthyroidism. Whether ophthalmopathy could be predicted prospectively was tested in an independent validation cohort made up of 18 hyperthyroidism patients plus 17 patients who later progressed to ophthalmopathy. The approximately 100 discovery patients were randomly divided into training and test sets at a 7:3 ratio. In about 6 Graves' hyperthyroidism patients, the study also compared T-cell repertoires from thyroid tissue with T-cell repertoires from blood. Once sampling was done, hyperthyroidism patients were given methimazole at a starting dose of 30 mg daily, whereas ophthalmopathy patients were given high-dose intravenous methylprednisolone. Libraries were constructed in a second round of multiplex PCR, after which size selection and purification were carried out. Paired-end sequencing of the libraries was performed with 100 bp reads on an Illumina HiSeq2000. SOAPnuke was used to process the raw data, with reads discarded if the reads contained adapters or uncalled bases, had a mean Phred below 15, or lacked an exact constant-primer or identifier match. COPE v1.2.5 was used to merge the high-quality paired reads, and each unique nucleotide sequence was defined as a clonotype. Clonotypes were aligned to IMGT TRBV, TRBD and TRBJ reference segments using MiTCR v1.1. The analysis was restricted to V-J combinations with a frequency above 0.0001, which together covered roughly 99% of the repertoires. A TCS score was defined as the ratio between F50 (clonal expansion) and ExV (chaos), using BLOSUM62-based TCRdist between CDR3 peptides within each V-J. Welch's t-statistics and random forest reduced around 520 V-J features to about 13, which were used in a naive Bayes classifier (R e1071). Sample size was not statistically predetermined, and blinding of investigators to group allocation was not performed. The paper reports TCR Vbeta CDR3 sequencing of fewer than 150 peripheral blood samples: approximately 41 ophthalmopathy, under 80 hyperthyroidism and 17 progressor patients.

This material consisted of peripheral blood mononuclear cells (PBMCs), taken at new diagnosis, from a patient treated with antithyroid drugs. The receptor was derived from a man under 40 with Graves disease. Donor details come from another sample of the same person, matched by shared clones. The V and J segments used are TRBV28 and TRBJ2-7; the best D guess is TRBD1, with 6 bases matching. The CDR3 region has the sequence CASSYEGAYEQYF. At the DNA level, the sequence is TGTGCCAGCAGCTACGAGGGGGCCTACGAGCAGTACTTC. The entire variable domain, with the stretches around the CDR3 drawn from the reference TRBV28 and TRBJ2-7 proteins, is DVKVTQSSRYLVKRTGEKVFLECVQDMDHENMFWYRQDPGLGLRLIYFSYDVKMKEKGDIPEGYSVSREKKERFSLILESASTNQTSMYLCASSYEGAYEQYFGPGTRLTVT.